This section outlines one T cell receptor (beta chain) sequence together with its context. The antigen is undetermined. This specimen belongs to a study of blood T cells in healthy people across ages. Findings of the study overall: In long-lived donors, naive CD4+ cell counts and diversity exceeded those of aged donors. Calculation of diversity from one million T cells yielded estimates considered to be underestimates.

A second PCR of 7 to 11 cycles used a sample-barcoded 5' primer and a J-beta primer mix. TCRdb re-called the 5' RACE reads through MiXCR, storing one row per CDR3 protein. The sample includes just over 1 million distinct CDR3 sequences, 45% of them seen just once. CDR1 and CDR2 (germline): DFQATT, SNEGSKA (reference sequence). Between the trimmed V and J ends, which lost 3 bases and 5 bases, there was a span of 11 bases. The CDR3 contains 13 residues. The chain combines TRBV20-1 with TRBJ2-1; D is possibly TRBD2 (6 bases). The TCR was taken from a woman in her fifties or sixties in good health. Sample: blood. The CDR3 nucleotides read TGCAGTGCTAGGGGTAGCGGAAACAATGAGCAGTTCTTC. The encoded protein is CSARGSGNNEQFF.